This paragraph covers one T cell receptor (beta chain) sequence. Its antigen is not yet known. Qualities for individual bases were not recorded, and no much larger clone is one base off. Trimming takes 6 bases off V and 2 bases off J; junction bases not matched to a gene: 10. As encoded in the germline V gene, CDR1 is MNHNS while CDR2 is SASEGT. CDR3 length: 17 amino acids, cysteine to phenylalanine. Only the CDR3 DNA is retained, 51 bases long and in frame from the first base. The data stem from a study of patients and donors after allogeneic stem cell transplantation (dated by TCRdb to the early 2020s). Library preparation used RT-PCR. Sequencing instrument: NextSeq 550. TCRdb applied fastp at Q25 and MiXCR to the public reads, then kept only in-frame beta chains. Rows merge per CDR3 protein into single entries with the most common DNA and genes. The sample includes 65,000 to 80,000 distinct CDR3 sequences, with about 25% observed a single time. More than 20% of the sample lies in the top ten.

Sequenced material: blood, either unsorted or a sorted T cell fraction (not recorded which). The source of this sequence is a human donor who was either an allogeneic HSCT recipient or a stem cell or donor lymphocyte infusion donor (not recorded which). It is not recorded whose cells these are; they may come from a transplant donor. Rearrangement joined TRBV6-1 to TRBJ2-6; TRBD1 fits 7 bases in the junction. The encoded CDR3 is CASRTQGLKAGANVLTF. The nucleotides read TGTGCCAGCAGGACACAGGGGCTTAAGGCTGGGGCCAACGTCCTGACTTTC.